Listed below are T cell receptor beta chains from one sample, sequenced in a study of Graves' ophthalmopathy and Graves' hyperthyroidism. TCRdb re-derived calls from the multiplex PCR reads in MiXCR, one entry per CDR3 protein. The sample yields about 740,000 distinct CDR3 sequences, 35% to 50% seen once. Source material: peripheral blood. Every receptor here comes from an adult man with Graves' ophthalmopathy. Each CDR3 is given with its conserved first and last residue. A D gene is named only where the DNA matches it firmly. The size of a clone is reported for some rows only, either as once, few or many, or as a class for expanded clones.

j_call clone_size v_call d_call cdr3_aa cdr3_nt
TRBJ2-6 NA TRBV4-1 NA CASTEGYGANVLTF TGCGCCAGCACGGAGGGGTATGGGGCCAACGTCCTGACTTTC
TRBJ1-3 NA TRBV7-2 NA CVSSDADSGNTIYF TGCGTCAGCAGCGACGCAGACTCCGGAAACACCATATATTTT
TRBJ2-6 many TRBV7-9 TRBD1 CASSLRRQGRSGANVLTF TGTGCCAGCAGCTTAAGGCGACAGGGCCGATCTGGGGCCAACGTCCTGACTTTC
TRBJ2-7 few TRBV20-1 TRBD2 CSASLGLAGVIHEQYF TGCAGTGCTAGTTTGGGACTAGCGGGAGTAATACACGAGCAGTACTTC
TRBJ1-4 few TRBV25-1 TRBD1 CASSMSDRDLGKLFF TGTGCCAGCAGTATGTCGGACAGGGACCTTGGGAAACTGTTTTTT
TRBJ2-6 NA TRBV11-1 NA CASSATPTGSGANVLTF TGCGCCAGCAGCGCCACCCCTACAGGGTCCGGGGCCAACGTCCTGACTTTC
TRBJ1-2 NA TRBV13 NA CASSVALTDNYGYTF TGTGCCAGCAGCGTGGCCCTGACAGATAACTATGGCTACACCTTC
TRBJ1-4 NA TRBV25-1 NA CASSATAGRDNEKLFF TGTGCCAGCAGCGCTACAGCGGGGCGCGATAATGAAAAACTGTTTTTT
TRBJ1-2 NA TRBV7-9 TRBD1 CASSFGTGEGYTF TGTGCCAGCAGTTTTGGGACAGGGGAAGGCTACACCTTC
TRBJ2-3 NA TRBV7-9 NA CASSRSSGGTSDTQYF TGTGCCAGCAGCCGGAGTTCGGGGGGCACATCGGATACGCAGTATTTT
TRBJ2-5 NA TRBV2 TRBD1 CASSPMLLGQGQETQYF TGTGCCAGCAGCCCCATGCTTCTGGGACAGGGCCAAGAGACCCAGTACTTC
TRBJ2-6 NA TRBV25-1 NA CASSLQPGTLSVLTF TGTGCCAGCAGCTTGCAACCCGGGACTCTAAGCGTCCTGACTTTC
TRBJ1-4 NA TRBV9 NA CASSVDSGEYTNEKLFF TGTGCCAGCAGCGTAGATTCAGGGGAGTACACTAATGAAAAACTGTTTTTT
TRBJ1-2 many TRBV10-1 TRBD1 CASSGGDRSGYGYTF TGCGCCAGCAGTGGGGGGGACAGGAGCGGCTATGGCTACACCTTC
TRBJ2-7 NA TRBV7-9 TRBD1 CASSFDRGRVNSYEQYF TGTGCCAGCAGCTTCGACAGGGGGAGGGTAAACTCCTACGAGCAGTACTTC
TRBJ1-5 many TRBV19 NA CASSITPLAGNQPQHF TGTGCCAGTAGTATAACCCCGCTGGCAGGCAATCAGCCCCAGCATTTT
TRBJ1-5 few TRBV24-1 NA CATSDSGINQPQHF TGTGCCACCAGTGATTCAGGGATCAATCAGCCCCAGCATTTT
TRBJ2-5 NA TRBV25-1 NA CASSFQGWETQYF TGTGCCAGCAGTTTTCAGGGATGGGAGACCCAGTACTTC
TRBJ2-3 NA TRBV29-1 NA CSVGTGVGDTQYF TGCAGCGTGGGCACGGGGGTTGGAGATACGCAGTATTTT
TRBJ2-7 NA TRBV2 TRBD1 CASSSRTGDGQYF TGTGCCAGCAGTTCCCGGACAGGGGACGGGCAGTACTTC
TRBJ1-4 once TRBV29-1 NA CSLGATNEKLFF TGCAGCTTGGGGGCAACTAATGAAAAACTGTTTTTT
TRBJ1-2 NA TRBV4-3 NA CASSQEPTPNYGYTF TGCGCCAGCAGCCAAGAGCCAACACCTAACTATGGCTACACCTTC
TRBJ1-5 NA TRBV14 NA CASSQERWRIGHQPQHF TGTGCCAGCAGCCAAGAGAGATGGCGAATCGGCCATCAGCCCCAGCATTTT
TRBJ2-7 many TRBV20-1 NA CSALGPGRPYEQYF TGCAGTGCCCTAGGTCCAGGTCGTCCCTACGAGCAGTACTTC
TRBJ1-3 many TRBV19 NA CASSLRRHYSGNTIYF TGTGCCAGTAGCCTAAGGCGACACTATTCTGGAAACACCATATATTTT
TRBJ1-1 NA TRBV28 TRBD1 CASSTPRGIANTEAFF TGTGCCAGCAGCACCCCCAGGGGGATTGCGAACACTGAAGCTTTCTTT
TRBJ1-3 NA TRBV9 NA CASSVGLDNTIYF TGTGCCAGCAGCGTAGGATTGGACAACACCATATATTTT
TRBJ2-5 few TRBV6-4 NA CASSHILPADRLAKETQYF TGTGCCAGCAGTCACATTCTCCCAGCAGACAGGTTGGCGAAAGAGACCCAGTACTTC
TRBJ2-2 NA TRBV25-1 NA CASSQDSLNTGELFF TGTGCCAGCAGCCAAGACAGCTTGAACACCGGGGAGCTGTTTTTT
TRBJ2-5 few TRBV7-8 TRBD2 CASSLGAGAWETQYF TGTGCCAGCAGCTTAGGAGCGGGAGCTTGGGAGACCCAGTACTTC
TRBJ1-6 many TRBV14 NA CASSPSWGTNSPLHF TGTGCCAGCAGCCCAAGCTGGGGAACTAATTCACCCCTCCACTTT
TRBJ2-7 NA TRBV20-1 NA CSGDRNSYEQYF TGCAGTGGAGACAGGAATTCCTACGAGCAGTACTTC
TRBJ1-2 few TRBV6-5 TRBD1 CASTQGDESYTF TGTGCCAGCACTCAGGGGGATGAGAGCTACACCTTC
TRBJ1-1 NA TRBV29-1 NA CSVEMGTLNTEAFF TGCAGCGTTGAAATGGGGACACTGAACACTGAAGCTTTCTTT
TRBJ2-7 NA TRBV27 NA CASSGQTDEQYF TGTGCCAGCAGTGGGCAGACAGACGAGCAGTACTTC
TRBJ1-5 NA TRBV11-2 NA CASSIDSGAGNQPQHF TGTGCCAGTAGTATAGATTCTGGGGCTGGCAATCAGCCCCAGCATTTT
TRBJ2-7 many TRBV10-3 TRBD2 CAISGTSGGGEQYF TGTGCCATCAGTGGGACTAGCGGGGGAGGTGAGCAGTACTTC
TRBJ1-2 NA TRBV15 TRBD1 CATSRDMGGQGGTFF TGTGCCACCAGCAGAGACATGGGGGGACAGGGGGGGACGTTTTTC
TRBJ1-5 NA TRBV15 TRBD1 CATSSESDRASDQPQHF TGTGCCACCAGCAGTGAGTCGGACAGGGCCTCCGATCAGCCCCAGCATTTT
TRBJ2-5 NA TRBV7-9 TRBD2 CASSFSSGKETQYF TGTGCCAGCAGCTTCTCTAGCGGGAAGGAGACCCAGTACTTC
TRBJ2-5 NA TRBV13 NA CASNPARNRETQYF TGTGCCAGCAACCCCGCTAGGAATAGGGAGACCCAGTACTTC
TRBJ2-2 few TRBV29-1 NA CSVEVGVSGELFF TGCAGCGTCGAAGTCGGGGTCTCCGGGGAGCTGTTTTTT
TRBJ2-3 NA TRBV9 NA CASSDDRFSTDTQYF TGTGCCAGCAGCGACGACAGGTTTAGCACAGATACGCAGTATTTT
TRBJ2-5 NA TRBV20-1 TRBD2 CSAPSGTSTETQYF TGCAGTGCTCCCTCCGGGACTAGCACAGAGACCCAGTACTTC
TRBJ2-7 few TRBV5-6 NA CASSRGHGYYEQYF TGTGCCAGCAGCCGGGGACACGGCTACTACGAGCAGTACTTC
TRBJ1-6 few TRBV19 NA CASTGATSSYNSPLHF TGTGCCAGTACCGGGGCCACGAGCTCCTATAATTCACCCCTCCACTTT
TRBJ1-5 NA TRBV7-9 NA CASSYLGPISNQPQHF TGTGCCAGCAGTTACCTAGGACCGATTAGCAATCAGCCCCAGCATTTT
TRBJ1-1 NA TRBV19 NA CASRQGDKNTEAFF TGTGCCAGTAGACAGGGAGATAAGAACACTGAAGCTTTCTTT
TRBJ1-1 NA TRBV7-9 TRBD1 CASSLATTGSGTEAFF TGTGCCAGCAGCTTAGCTACGACAGGGTCGGGCACTGAAGCTTTCTTT
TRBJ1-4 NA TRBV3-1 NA CASSLEKLTDPSSNLFF TGTGCCAGCAGCCTTGAGAAACTGACAGACCCGAGCTCGAATCTGTTTTTT
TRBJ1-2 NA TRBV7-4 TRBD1 CASSSTGTGRDGYTF TGTGCCAGCAGCTCCACCGGGACAGGGAGGGATGGCTACACCTTC
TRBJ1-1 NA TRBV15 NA CATRMGGKRPEAFF TGTGCCACCAGGATGGGGGGGAAACGGCCTGAAGCTTTCTTT
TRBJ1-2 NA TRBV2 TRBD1 CASRDRGPTYGYTF TGTGCCAGCAGAGACAGGGGGCCGACCTATGGCTACACCTTC
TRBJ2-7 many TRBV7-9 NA CASSFDAGSYEQYF TGTGCCAGCAGCTTTGATGCGGGAAGTTACGAGCAGTACTTC
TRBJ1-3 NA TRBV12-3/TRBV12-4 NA CANGGSGNTIYF TGTGCCAACGGGGGTTCTGGAAACACCATATATTTT
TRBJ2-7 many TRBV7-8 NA CASSFGRGYEQYF TGTGCCAGCAGCTTTGGCAGAGGGTACGAGCAGTACTTC
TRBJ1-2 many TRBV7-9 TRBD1 CASSPQDRVRSGYTF TGTGCCAGCAGCCCTCAGGACAGGGTTCGATCGGGCTACACCTTC
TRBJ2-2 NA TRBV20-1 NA CSATKTGRGGELFF TGCAGTGCTACCAAAACAGGGCGGGGCGGGGAGCTGTTTTTT
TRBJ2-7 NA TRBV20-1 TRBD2 CSAGTQAGMFYEQYF TGCAGTGCTGGGACCCAAGCGGGGATGTTTTACGAGCAGTACTTC